Listed below are T cell receptor beta chains from one sample, sequenced in a study of T cell responses to AZD1222 COVID-19 vaccine. Measured with immunoSEQ multiplex PCR; TCRdb has only the in-frame clones, and not every one. The data contain some 180,000 clones, under 95% of them singletons. Sample: peripheral blood, taken 28 days after the second AZD1222 dose. The receptor source for this set is an adult who received the AZD1222 COVID-19 vaccine. Each CDR3 is given with its conserved first and last residue. A D gene is named only where the DNA matches it firmly. Clone size is shown for a subset of rows, as once, few, many or a class of expanded clone.

V	J	size	D	CDR3	DNA
TRBV19	TRBJ1-1	NA	NA	CAITQGSSSAFF	TGTGCCATCACACAGGGAAGTTCATCGGCTTTCTTT
TRBV5-1	TRBJ1-2	NA	TRBD1	CASSHGTGGGVAYGYTF	TGCGCCAGCAGCCATGGGACAGGGGGAGGGGTTGCCTATGGCTACACCTTC
TRBV10-3	TRBJ2-1	once	TRBD2	CAITERGGSNEQFF	TGTGCCATCACTGAGCGGGGGGGCTCCAATGAGCAGTTCTTC
TRBV5-6	TRBJ2-1	NA	NA	CASSDGLQQFF	TGTGCCAGCAGCGACGGGCTCCAGCAGTTCTTC
TRBV2	TRBJ1-1	NA	NA	CASSLEVRDAQLNTEAFF	TGTGCCAGCAGTTTGGAAGTACGGGACGCACAGCTGAACACTGAAGCTTTCTTT
TRBV6-4	TRBJ2-1	NA	TRBD2	CACSDGRGGNNEQFF	TGTGCCTGCAGTGACGGGCGGGGGGGAAACAATGAGCAGTTCTTC
TRBV28	TRBJ2-7	NA	TRBD1	CASSHRGGTGGGEQYF	TGTGCCAGCAGCCACAGAGGTGGGACAGGGGGTGGCGAGCAGTACTTC
TRBV9	TRBJ2-5	NA	TRBD1	CASSVSGTGEETQYF	TGTGCCAGCAGCGTCTCCGGGACAGGGGAAGAGACCCAGTACTTC
TRBV28	TRBJ1-3	NA	NA	CASTLLQSSGNTIYF	TGTGCCAGCACCTTACTTCAGAGCTCTGGAAACACCATATATTTT
TRBV2	TRBJ1-2	NA	NA	CANALGGMQVGYTF	TGTGCCAACGCCCTGGGAGGTATGCAAGTAGGCTACACCTTC
TRBV9	TRBJ1-1	NA	NA	CASSPRLMNTEAFF	TGTGCCAGCAGCCCTAGACTCATGAACACTGAAGCTTTCTTT
TRBV27	TRBJ1-2	NA	NA	CASSRRVGADYGYTF	TGTGCCAGCAGTCGACGCGTAGGGGCGGACTATGGCTACACCTTC
TRBV28	TRBJ2-1	NA	NA	CASSLLMGGGQTDNEQFF	TGTGCCAGCAGTTTATTAATGGGCGGGGGCCAGACCGACAATGAGCAGTTCTTC
TRBV25-1	TRBJ2-5	NA	NA	CASSLNSGRSRETQYF	TGTGCCAGCAGTCTCAACTCGGGCAGGAGTAGAGAGACCCAGTACTTC
TRBV28	TRBJ2-7	NA	TRBD2	CASSTPGTSSYEQYF	TGTGCCAGCAGTACTCCAGGGACTAGCTCCTACGAGCAGTACTTC